Below, 13 T cell receptor beta chains from the same sample are listed, as sequenced in a study of human T cells and chemical hapten exposure. TCRdb called the RACE reads again in MiXCR, with one record for every CDR3 protein. The table lists 150,000 to 200,000 distinct CDR3 sequences, nearly 30% of them singletons. Regarding time point: pre-sensitization, week 0. Treatment of the sample: therapeutic diphenylcyclopropenone sensitization with weekly scalp DPC. The source material was whole blood, sampled in connection with sensitization to the hapten diphenylcyclopropenone (DPC). Every receptor here comes from a woman in her 30s with alopecia areata. Some clones in this sample may be carry-over from other donors' samples.

This clonotype was recorded only once. V and J are TRBV5-1 and TRBJ2-7, with 9 bases matching TRBD1. The CDR3 runs to 16 residues. Per germline, CDR1 SGHRS and CDR2 YFSETQ. V shed 4 bases and J 1 base; nucleotides not matched to a gene: 9. CDR3 protein: CASSPLGQGASYEQYF. The CDR3 DNA follows: TGCGCCAGCAGCCCTTTGGGACAGGGCGCGTCCTACGAGCAGTACTTC.

V is TRBV7-2 and J is TRBJ1-2; D might be TRBD1 (5 bases). CDR3 length equals 14 residues. The V gene lost 5 bases and the J gene lost 6 bases, with 16 bases spanning the gap. Germline V gene lookup returns CDR1 SGHTA and CDR2 FQGNSA. The CDR3 DNA follows: TGTGCCAGCAGCGTAACCCCTCGAGGGGATGGCTACACCTTC. Protein: CASSVTPRGDGYTF.

In its sample, this clonotype was seen a few times. The V gene is TRBV27, the J gene TRBJ2-7, with TRBD2 matching 10 bases. The CDR3 is 14 residues long. In germline, CDR1 is MNHEY, CDR2 SMNVEV (reference sequence). The ends lost 3 bases at V and 4 bases at J; junction bases unmatched: 3. CDR3 DNA sequence: TGTGCCAGCAGTTTCGCTAGCGGGAGATACGAGCAGTACTTC. This translates into CASSFASGRYEQYF.

On this clonotype itself: Compared with germline, one end of the junction differs, possibly owing to a read error. The V call is TRBV12-3 or TRBV12-4, the J call TRBJ2-3; D unresolved. The CDR3 is 12 amino acids. The CDR3 is CASTSHALPGDF. The CDR3 DNA reads as TGTGCCAGCACATCCCATGCACTTCCTGGAGATTTT.

This clonotype occurred a few times. The chain has TRBV2 and TRBJ2-1, with TRBD2 matching 7 bases. V lost 6 bases, J lost 9 bases, and 5 bases stayed unmatched. CDR3 size: 12 residues. Germline V gene sequence: CDR1 SNHLY, CDR2 FYNNEI. Here the CDR3 DNA reads TGTGCCAGCAGCGCAGGGAGGGGTGAGCAGTTCTTC. It yields the protein CASSAGRGEQFF. Together with reference TRBV2 and TRBJ2-1, the CDR3 gives the full variable domain: EPEVTQTPSHQVTQMGQEVILRCVPISNHLYFYWYRQILGQKVEFLVSFYNNEISEKSEIFDDQFSVERPDGSNFTLKIRSTKLEDSAMYFCASSAGRGEQFFGPGTRLTVL.

A single count supports this clonotype. CDR3 sequence: CASSVHGGPKITGELFF. Written as DNA, the CDR3 is TGTGCCAGCAGCGTACACGGGGGGCCAAAAATCACCGGGGAGCTGTTTTTT. The chain carries TRBV7-2 and TRBJ2-2; TRBD2 might be the D (7 bases). The germline V gene encodes CDR1 SGHTA and CDR2 FQGNSA. The CDR3 contains 17 residues. V was pared by 5 bases and J by 4 bases, with 20 bases between.

This chain uses TRBV4-1 with TRBJ2-3, with D unresolved. Trimming took off 4 bases at V and 2 bases at J, with 19 bases between the two ends. Germline values: CDR1 MGHRA, CDR2 YSYEKL. The CDR3 sequence is 17 residues long. The DNA for the CDR3 is TGCGCCAGCAGCCCCCGGACGGCTCAGGACCTCACAGATACGCAGTATTTT. Its translation is CASSPRTAQDLTDTQYF.

This chain connects TRBV5-1 to TRBJ1-5; 7 bases line up with TRBD1. CDR3 length: 14 amino acids. CDR1 and CDR2 from the germline V gene are SGHRS and YFSETQ. Germline trimming cut 4 bases from V and 6 bases from J; bases unmatched to any gene: 7. The CDR3 DNA follows: TGCGCCAGCAGCCCAGGGGGTGAGGGTCAGCCCCAGCATTTT. Encoded protein: CASSPGGEGQPQHF. The complete variable domain, with remaining parts taken from reference TRBV5-1 and TRBJ1-5, reads KAGVTQTPRYLIKTRGQQVTLSCSPISGHRSVSWYQQTPGQGLQFLFEYFSETQRNKGNFPGRFSGRQFSNSRSEMNVSTLELGDSALYLCASSPGGEGQPQHFGDGTRLSIL.

This clonotype was counted between two and nine times. This chain links TRBV5-1 with TRBJ2-5; perhaps D is TRBD1 or TRBD2 (5 bases each). This CDR3 is 12 amino acids long. The V and J ends lost 3 bases and 5 bases respectively, with 8 bases between them. Germline V CDR1 and CDR2: SGHRS, YFSETQ. CDR3 protein: CASSSEGETQYF. CDR3 nucleotide sequence: TGCGCCAGCAGCTCCGAGGGGGAGACCCAGTACTTC.

The chain has TRBV20-1 and TRBJ2-1; a possible D gene is TRBD2 (7 bases). The CDR3 is made up of 15 amino acids. Germline assignment: CDR1 DFQATT and CDR2 SNEGSKA (reference sequence). Trimming cost V 3 bases and J 0 bases, with 12 bases left between them. This CDR3 reads CSARGAGVSYNEQFF. For the CDR3, the DNA is TGCAGTGCTAGGGGGGCGGGAGTCTCCTACAATGAGCAGTTCTTC.

V and J are TRBV10-3 and TRBJ1-5; D is unclear. The CDR3 runs 15 residues. The germline CDR1 and CDR2 sequences are ENHRY and SYGVKD. Trimming took off 0 bases at V and 3 bases at J, with 9 bases between the two ends. CDR3 DNA sequence: TGTGCCATCAGTGAGTCGGGCAGGTCCAATCAGCCCCAGCATTTT. Translating it yields CAISESGRSNQPQHF.

The chain links TRBV25-1 to TRBJ1-4; 7 bases align to TRBD1. Losses at the gene ends were 3 bases for V and 3 bases for J; bases not matched to a gene: 1. The CDR3 contains 14 residues. From germline, CDR1 is MGHDK and CDR2 SYGVNS. The CDR3 nucleotides are TGTGCCAGCAGTGATGACAGGGCTAATGAAAAACTGTTTTTT. This translates into CASSDDRANEKLFF.

This clonotype was seen more than once but under ten times. The J gene is TRBJ2-5, the V gene TRBV10-3; maybe TRBD1 (5 bases). Between the trimmed V and J ends, which lost 6 bases and 4 bases, there was a span of 12 bases. The CDR3 is 13 amino acids. Germline V gives CDR1 ENHRY, CDR2 SYGVKD. CDR3 region: CAIRGSDTETQYF. As DNA, the CDR3 is TGTGCCATCAGGGGATCGGACACAGAGACCCAGTACTTC.